The entry below gives a single T cell receptor (beta chain) sequence along with its context. This record belongs to a study of TIL therapy for anti-PD-1-resistant metastatic lung cancer. The libraries were made with immunoSEQ v3. Only in-frame clones appear in the TCRdb table, and some are missing; sequencing was by immunoSEQ multiplex PCR. The sample holds roughly 92,000 clones, approximately 65% seen once. Documented time point: pre-treatment sample, taken before nivolumab and TIL therapy. The tumor samples were excised metastases, mostly pleural nodules or supraclavicular lymph nodes. CDR1 is DFQATT and CDR2 is SNEGSKA in the germline V gene (reference sequence). There are 16 residues in the CDR3. V was pared by 3 bases and J by 2 bases, with 19 bases between.

The sequencing used tumor tissue, collected at baseline. The source is a person between 25 and 80 years old with non-small cell lung cancer. The chain couples TRBV20-1 to TRBJ2-5; D perhaps matches TRBD2 (6 bases). This CDR3 is CSASSTSGPSQETQYF. The CDR3 DNA reads TGCAGTGCTAGTTCGACAAGCGGGCCGTCACAAGAGACCCAGTACTTC.